One T cell receptor beta chain is described in this entry. Its cognate antigen is unknown. This specimen belongs to a study of shared clonotypes between healthy human individuals. Broader study findings: A reduction in generation probabilities was seen for non-shared clonotypes relative to those shared by all four donors. Estimated richness values were generally larger in naive subsets than in memory subsets. Of the naive CD4 clonotypes, roughly 5.2% were shared across a handful of donors.

TCRdb's copy holds only in-frame clones and misses some; the assay was immunoSEQ multiplex PCR. The profile shows about a million clones, approximately 80% of them singletons. Sequenced input: memory CD4+ T cells sorted from blood. As for subset: CD45RA-negative fraction. This TCR was recovered from a man aged 18 to 35 in good health.

Here the CDR3 DNA reads TGTGCCAGCTCACTTACAGGGGCGGTTCAGCCCCAGCATTTT. It is translated as CASSLTGAVQPQHF. The chain combines TRBV18 with TRBJ1-5; 7 bases map to TRBD1. Trimming took 4 bases from V and 6 from J; bases not matched to a gene: 6. The CDR3 extends over 14 amino acids. Germline V gene sequence: CDR1 KGHSH, CDR2 LQKENI.